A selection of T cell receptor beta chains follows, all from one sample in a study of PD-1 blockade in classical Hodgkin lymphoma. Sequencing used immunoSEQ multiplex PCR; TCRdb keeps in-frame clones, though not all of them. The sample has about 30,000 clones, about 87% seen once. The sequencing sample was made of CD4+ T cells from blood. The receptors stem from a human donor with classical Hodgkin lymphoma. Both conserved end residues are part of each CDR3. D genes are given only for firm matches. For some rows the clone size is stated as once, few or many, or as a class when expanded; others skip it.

CASLRDRAFQPQHF TGTGCCAGCCTCCGGGACAGGGCCTTTCAGCCCCAGCATTTT TRBJ1-5 . TRBV2 TRBD1
CASSEGGTGGEKLFF TGTGCCAGCAGTGAAGGTGGGACAGGGGGTGAAAAACTGTTTTTT TRBJ1-4 . TRBV6-1 TRBD1
CASSSGSYRPEAFF TGTGCCAGCAGTTCCGGGTCCTACCGACCTGAAGCTTTCTTT TRBJ1-1 . TRBV28 .
CASSLGGTENTEAFF TGCGCCAGCAGCTTGGGAGGGACAGAGAACACTGAAGCTTTCTTT TRBJ1-1 . TRBV5-1 TRBD1
CASSSRLRNSNQPQHF TGTGCCAGCAGCTCCCGACTCCGCAATAGCAATCAGCCCCAGCATTTT TRBJ1-5 . TRBV5-8 .
CASSFWTSGRRETQYF TGTGCCAGCAGCTTTTGGACTAGCGGGAGGCGGGAGACCCAGTACTTC TRBJ2-5 . TRBV5-6 TRBD2
CSGGSGPGTDTQYF TGCAGCGGAGGCTCGGGGCCGGGAACAGATACGCAGTATTTT TRBJ2-3 . TRBV29-1 .
CSVRPGQGEAFF TGCAGCGTTCGCCCGGGACAGGGTGAAGCTTTCTTT TRBJ1-1 . TRBV29-1 TRBD1
CASSSGTSRNIQYF TGTGCCAGCAGTTCCGGGACTAGCAGGAACATTCAGTACTTC TRBJ2-4 . TRBV28 TRBD2
CASTTSGVGGYGYTF TGCGCCAGCACCACTTCAGGGGTTGGAGGCTATGGCTACACCTTC TRBJ1-2 . TRBV10-2 .
CASSPGTGPYGYTF TGTGCCAGCAGCCCCGGGACAGGCCCCTATGGCTACACCTTC TRBJ1-2 once TRBV7-3 TRBD1
CASSLLLSWGTGANVLTF TGCGCCAGCAGCCTACTGCTCTCATGGGGCACTGGGGCCAACGTCCTGACTTTC TRBJ2-6 . TRBV4-1 .
CASSLGGTTDTQYF TGTGCCAGCAGCTTGGGGGGCACTACAGATACGCAGTATTTT TRBJ2-3 . TRBV5-5 .
CASSAGGLNEKLFF TGTGCCAGCAGTGCAGGGGGCCTAAATGAAAAACTGTTTTTT TRBJ1-4 . TRBV2 TRBD1
CASTTPGDTNTEAFF TGCGCCAGCACAACCCCAGGGGATACAAACACTGAAGCTTTCTTT TRBJ1-1 . TRBV5-1 .
CASHRGSHNEQFF TGTGCCAGCCATCGGGGTTCCCACAATGAGCAGTTCTTC TRBJ2-1 . TRBV27 .
CASSGGVPTEAFF TGTGCCAGCAGTGGGGGGGTGCCCACTGAAGCTTTCTTT TRBJ1-1 . TRBV2 .
CASSHRDRVGYEQYF TGTGCCAGCAGCCATCGGGACAGGGTTGGGTACGAGCAGTACTTC TRBJ2-7 . TRBV6-5 TRBD1
CASSLMARQANTEAFF TGCGCCAGCAGCTTGATGGCGAGACAGGCGAACACTGAAGCTTTCTTT TRBJ1-1 . TRBV5-1 .
CASSSNRGRTNQPQHF TGTGCCAGTAGTTCCAACAGGGGGCGAACCAATCAGCCCCAGCATTTT TRBJ1-5 . TRBV19 TRBD1
CASSVAWSQNTGELFF TGTGCCAGCAGCGTAGCCTGGTCACAGAACACCGGGGAGCTGTTTTTT TRBJ2-2 . TRBV9 .
CASSFGGQGGNEQYF TGTGCCAGCAGTTTTGGGGGACAGGGAGGGAATGAGCAGTACTTC TRBJ2-7 . TRBV28 TRBD1
CASSEVRNTEAFF TGTGCCAGCAGTGAAGTAAGGAACACTGAAGCTTTCTTT TRBJ1-1 . TRBV6-1 .
CASSLDPTPNTEAFF TGCGCCAGCAGCTTGGATCCCACCCCGAACACTGAAGCTTTCTTT TRBJ1-1 . TRBV5-1 .
CAISESSGRANLYF TGTGCCATCAGTGAGTCTAGCGGGAGGGCGAATTTGTACTTC TRBJ2-5 . TRBV10-3 TRBD2
CASSLPQGGTSNQPQHF TGTGCCAGCAGTTTACCGCAGGGAGGTACCAGCAATCAGCCCCAGCATTTT TRBJ1-5 . TRBV28 .
CASSARQGINTEAFF TGTGCCAGCAGTGCTCGACAGGGCATAAACACTGAAGCTTTCTTT TRBJ1-1 . TRBV6-1 TRBD1
CASNRQVNTEAFF TGTGCCAGCAATCGACAGGTTAACACTGAAGCTTTCTTT TRBJ1-1 . TRBV6-1 .
CASSPARTQPQHF TGTGCCAGCAGTCCGGCGAGGACACAGCCCCAGCATTTT TRBJ1-5 . TRBV6-5 .
CASSLDTGTNTGELFF TGTGCCAGCAGCTTGGATACAGGGACGAACACCGGGGAGCTGTTTTTT TRBJ2-2 . TRBV5-4 .
CASSLTEKLFF TGTGCCAGCAGCTTGACAGAAAAACTGTTTTTT TRBJ1-4 . TRBV7-9 .
CASSTSYGTGELFF TGTGCCAGCAGTACTAGTTATGGGACCGGGGAGCTGTTTTTT TRBJ2-2 . TRBV28 .
CASNPPAGGGYTF TGTGCCAGCAACCCTCCCGCGGGAGGTGGCTACACCTTC TRBJ1-2 . TRBV28 .
CASSFQGGEETQYF TGTGCCAGCAGCTTCCAGGGGGGAGAAGAGACCCAGTACTTC TRBJ2-5 . TRBV5-6 .
CASSFGGAAGANVLTF TGTGCCAGCAGTTTCGGAGGGGCCGCTGGGGCCAACGTCCTGACTTTC TRBJ2-6 once TRBV28 .
CASRTEPGLAGVSSYNEQFF TGCGCCAGCAGGACAGAGCCGGGACTAGCGGGAGTAAGTTCCTACAATGAGCAGTTCTTC TRBJ2-1 . TRBV10-2 TRBD2
CASSLVLARGEQYF TGTGCCAGCAGCTTAGTTCTAGCCAGGGGCGAGCAGTACTTC TRBJ2-7 . TRBV7-2 .
CASSLELAGGVATQYF TGCGCCAGCAGCTTGGAACTAGCGGGAGGGGTAGCTACGCAGTATTTT TRBJ2-3 . TRBV5-1 TRBD2
CASSLQGSTDTQYF TGTGCCAGCAGCTTACAAGGAAGCACAGATACGCAGTATTTT TRBJ2-3 . TRBV7-3 .
CASSFQGNYNEQFF TGTGCCAGCAGCTTTCAGGGTAACTACAATGAGCAGTTCTTC TRBJ2-1 . TRBV7-3 .
CASSLASRGQQYF TGCGCCAGCAGCTTGGCTTCCAGGGGGCAGCAGTACTTC TRBJ2-7 . TRBV5-1 TRBD1
CASGGTSGRQEQYF TGTGCCAGCGGGGGGACTAGCGGGAGGCAGGAGCAGTACTTC TRBJ2-7 . TRBV2 TRBD2
CASSLRQGSTYNEQFF TGTGCCAGCAGCTTGAGACAGGGATCAACCTACAATGAGCAGTTCTTC TRBJ2-1 . TRBV11-2 TRBD1
CASSKRGARAGIYGYTF TGTGCCAGCAGCAAACGAGGTGCCAGGGCAGGGATCTATGGCTACACCTTC TRBJ1-2 . TRBV21-1 .
CASKERAEAFF TGTGCCAGTAAGGAGCGGGCTGAAGCTTTCTTT TRBJ1-1 . TRBV19 .
CASRISGYTF TGTGCCAGCAGAATCTCAGGCTACACCTTC TRBJ1-2 few TRBV2 .
CASSRRQFLTGELFF TGTGCCAGCAGCAGACGACAGTTCCTCACCGGGGAGCTGTTTTTT TRBJ2-2 . TRBV11-2 .